The 7 T cell receptor beta chains listed next were all sequenced from one sample in a study of T cell responses to AZD1222 COVID-19 vaccine. The table came from immunoSEQ multiplex PCR; TCRdb's copy has only in-frame clones and leaves some out. The sample lists roughly 100,000 clones; about 88% were seen once. This specimen consisted of peripheral blood, obtained on day 0 of AZD1222 vaccination. These receptors all stem from an adult in good health.

V is TRBV18 and J is TRBJ1-2; D is ambiguous. This CDR3 has 15 amino acids. Trimming took off 2 bases at V and 4 bases at J, with 14 bases between the two ends. Looked up from germline, CDR1 is KGHSH and CDR2 is LQKENI. Here the CDR3 DNA reads TGTGCCAGCTCACCAAGCCGGGTTATCGGCTATGGCTACACCTTC. Protein product: CASSPSRVIGYGYTF.

This clone was seen just once. One end of the junction varies from germline; a read error may be responsible. The CDR3 sequence: CASSPILVTGPNDKLFF. CDR3 DNA sequence: TGTGCCAGCTCACCAATCCTTGTGACAGGTCCTAATGACAAACTGTTTTTT. The genes are TRBV18 and TRBJ1-4; tentative D call: TRBD1 (6 bases). CDR1 is KGHSH, CDR2 LQKENI, per germline. CDR3 length equals 17 residues.

This chain links TRBV28 with TRBJ1-2, with D tentatively TRBD1 (6 bases). Trimming removed 4 bases from V and 8 bases from J, with 11 bases in between. CDR1 and CDR2 (germline): MDHEN, SYDVKM. This CDR3 has 12 residues. The chain's CDR3 is CASSSQGSGYTF. CDR3 coding DNA: TGTGCCAGCAGTTCCCAGGGGTCAGGCTACACCTTC.

The chain joins TRBV6-5 to TRBJ1-2, with D unresolved. Germline lookup yields CDR1 MNHEY and CDR2 SVGAGI. Trimming shortened V by 2 bases and J by 3 bases, and 16 bases separated the two germline ends. There are 16 residues in the CDR3. The CDR3 loop is CASSYGGVWVDYGYTF. The CDR3 DNA reads TGTGCCAGCAGTTACGGTGGGGTGTGGGTGGACTATGGCTACACCTTC.

The chain uses TRBV6-2 or TRBV6-3 and TRBJ2-5; 7 bases map to TRBD2. The germline V gene encodes CDR1 MNHEY and CDR2 SVGEGT. The trim removed 3 bases at V and 4 bases at J, leaving 8 bases unmatched. CDR3 length: 15 residues. This CDR3 is CASSYLGSGVETQYF. Written as DNA, the CDR3 is TGTGCCAGCAGTTATCTCGGCAGCGGGGTAGAGACCCAGTACTTC.

The sample holds one count of this clone. The V call is TRBV3-1 (or the pseudogene TRBV3-2), the J call TRBJ2-1; 8 nucleotides agree with TRBD2. CDR1 is LGHDT and CDR2 is YNNKEL in the germline V gene (reference sequence). The CDR3 runs to 14 residues. The junction had 10 bases not matched to a gene; V was cut back by 0 bases and J by 15 bases. Here the CDR3 reads CASSQDRAGGQRFF. The CDR3 DNA follows: TGTGCCAGCAGCCAAGATCGGGCGGGGGGACAACGGTTCTTC.

This clone was seen once. This rearrangement joins TRBV30 to TRBJ2-4; D remains ambiguous. Germline V CDR1 and CDR2: GTSNPN, SVGIG (reference sequence). With 2 bases removed from V and 10 bases from J, the gap between germline ends came to 12 bases. The CDR3 runs to 12 residues. The CDR3 bases are TGTGCCTGGAGTTTCAGAGGCTCTATTCAGTACTTC. Its translation is CAWSFRGSIQYF.